This T cell receptor beta chain was captured by sequencing in a study of control samples from healthy donors and cancer patients. This CDR3 has 12 residues. Germline V gene sequence: CDR1 MDHEN, CDR2 SYDVKM. V lost 2 bases and J lost 6, with 7 bases in between. Profiling relied on immunoSEQ multiplex PCR, and the TCRdb table lists in-frame clones only, not all of them. The data contain some 150,000 clones, 91% of them singletons. V and J are TRBV28 and TRBJ1-2; D gene ambiguous. Sample: blood. This TCR was sampled from a man aged 25 to 40 in good health. As DNA, the CDR3 is TGTGCCAGCAGTTTAAAAGGAGATGGCTACACCTTC. It translates to CASSLKGDGYTF.